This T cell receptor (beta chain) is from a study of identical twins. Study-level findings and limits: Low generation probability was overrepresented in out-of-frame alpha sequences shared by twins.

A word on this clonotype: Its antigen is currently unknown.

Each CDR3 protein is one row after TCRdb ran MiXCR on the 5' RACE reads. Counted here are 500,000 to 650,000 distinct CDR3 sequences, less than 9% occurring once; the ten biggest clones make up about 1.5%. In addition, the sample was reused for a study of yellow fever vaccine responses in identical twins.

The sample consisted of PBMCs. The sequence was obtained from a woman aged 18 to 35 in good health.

The CDR3 region is CASSQGTGTGQYV. The CDR3 DNA reads as TGTGCCAGCAGCCAAGGGACCGGGACAGGGCAGTACGTC. The chain has TRBV3-1 and TRBJ2-7, with 8 bases aligning to TRBD1. Losses at the gene ends were 1 base for V and 9 bases for J; bases not matched to a gene: 5. Germline CDR1 LGHDT, CDR2 YNNKEL (reference sequence). This CDR3 is 13 amino acids long.